The 21 T cell receptor beta chains reported below all come from one sample, sequenced in a study of blood T cell repertoires in COVID-19. Assay: immunoSEQ multiplex PCR; the TCRdb copy retains only in-frame clones and omits some. The sample has 120,000 or so clones, over 65% seen once. The source material was peripheral blood. The source is a woman in her 70s with acute or convalescent COVID-19.

This chain joins TRBV19 and TRBJ1-1, with D uncertain. The CDR3 is made up of 15 amino acids. V shed 6 bases and J shed 5 bases, with 19 bases lying between them. CDR1 and CDR2 (germline): LNHDA, SQIVND (reference sequence). The CDR3 here is CASRAQDGGRTEAFF. Written as DNA, the CDR3 is TGTGCCAGTAGGGCCCAGGACGGCGGGCGGACTGAAGCTTTCTTT.

CDR3 residues: CASSQNGQGSGYTF. The CDR3 DNA follows: TGCGCCAGCAGCCAAAACGGACAGGGGAGCGGCTACACCTTC. This chain joins TRBV4-3 and TRBJ1-2; TRBD1 matches 9 bases. V gave up 2 bases and J gave up 8 bases; unmatched junction bases: 6. The germline V gene has CDR1 LGHNA and CDR2 YSLEER. There are 14 residues in the CDR3.

The chain has TRBV5-1 and TRBJ2-3; 7 bases are a match to TRBD1. J gave up 2 bases and V 10 bases, and 7 bases lay outside the gene matches. The CDR3 loop spans 13 amino acids. The germline CDR1 and CDR2 sequences are SGHRS and YFSETQ. In DNA form, the CDR3 reads TGCGCCTCCAGGGGGACCGACACAGATACGCAGTATTTT. It yields the protein CASRGTDTDTQYF.

The chain has TRBV5-1 and TRBJ2-6; 10 bases are a match to TRBD1. Unmatched junction bases numbered 6, after V lost 0 bases and J lost 3 bases. CDR1 SGHRS and CDR2 YFSETQ come from the germline V gene. The CDR3 runs 18 residues. CDR3: CASSLAGTGVFGANVLTF. As DNA, the CDR3 is TGCGCCAGCAGCTTGGCCGGGACAGGGGTTTTTGGGGCCAACGTCCTGACTTTC. The full variable domain, rest sourced from reference TRBV5-1 and TRBJ2-6, is KAGVTQTPRYLIKTRGQQVTLSCSPISGHRSVSWYQQTPGQGLQFLFEYFSETQRNKGNFPGRFSGRQFSNSRSEMNVSTLELGDSALYLCASSLAGTGVFGANVLTFGAGSRLTVL.

This chain connects TRBV2 to TRBJ1-1; 8 bases align to TRBD1. V lost 0 bases and J lost 0; bases outside the gene matches: 15. CDR1 is SNHLY and CDR2 is FYNNEI in the germline V gene. This CDR3 region has 20 residues. The CDR3 sequence is CASSEAVQGARTLMNTEAFF. DNA of the CDR3: TGTGCCAGCAGTGAAGCCGTGCAGGGGGCCCGAACTTTGATGAACACTGAAGCTTTCTTT.

The chain combines TRBV5-4 with TRBJ2-1; D is undetermined. Germline CDR1 is SGHNT and CDR2 is YYREEE (reference sequence). The CDR3 is 13 amino acids. The V and J ends lost 1 base and 4 bases respectively, with 6 bases between them. The CDR3 DNA follows: TGTGCCAGCAGCTTGCAGGCGTACAATGAGCAGTTCTTC. Translating it yields CASSLQAYNEQFF. Drawing the rest from reference TRBV5-4 and TRBJ2-1, the complete variable domain is ETGVTQSPTHLIKTRGQQVTLRCSSQSGHNTVSWYQQALGQGPQFIFQYYREEENGRGNFPPRFSGLQFPNYSSELNVNALELDDSALYLCASSLQAYNEQFFGPGTRLTVL.

The chain carries TRBV6-1 and TRBJ1-2, with TRBD1 as a possible D gene (5 bases). Per germline, CDR1 MNHNS and CDR2 SASEGT. This CDR3 comprises 14 residues. Trimming took 2 bases from V and 9 from J, leaving 16 bases between them. In DNA, the CDR3 is TGTGCCAGCAGTGAAAATAGTGTCAGGGCGAGCTACACCTTC. Encoded protein: CASSENSVRASYTF.

The chain has TRBV5-1 and TRBJ1-2, with D perhaps matching TRBD1 (6 bases). The CDR3 runs to 13 residues. V lost 0 bases and J lost 3, with 6 bases in between. CDR1 and CDR2 from the germline V gene are SGHRS and YFSETQ. The CDR3 spells CASSLDRDYGYTF. The CDR3 DNA sequence: TGCGCCAGCAGCTTGGACAGGGACTATGGCTACACCTTC.

This rearrangement joins TRBV4-2 to TRBJ1-2; D not resolved. Germline V gene sequence: CDR1 LGHNA, CDR2 YNFKEQ. CDR3 length equals 13 residues. V was cut by 1 base and J by 4 bases, with 7 bases left in between. Here the CDR3 DNA reads TGTGCCAGCAGCCAAGCTCACGGCTATGGCTACACCTTC. The encoded protein is CASSQAHGYGYTF.

This chain uses TRBV5-4 with TRBJ2-2; 7 bases align to TRBD1. The CDR3 covers 12 residues. Germline-derived CDR1 and CDR2 are SGHNT and YYREEE (reference sequence). After removal of 4 bases from V and 10 bases from J, the junction contained 4 bases not matched to a gene. The CDR3 spells CASSLGTAELFF. CDR3 sequence (DNA): TGTGCCAGCAGCCTAGGGACAGCGGAGCTGTTTTTT. Supplemented by reference TRBV5-4 and TRBJ2-2, the full variable domain reads ETGVTQSPTHLIKTRGQQVTLRCSSQSGHNTVSWYQQALGQGPQFIFQYYREEENGRGNFPPRFSGLQFPNYSSELNVNALELDDSALYLCASSLGTAELFFGEGSRLTVL.

The V gene is TRBV6-5, the J gene TRBJ1-1; D is undetermined. Germline V gives CDR1 MNHEY, CDR2 SVGAGI. The CDR3 length is 16 residues. Trimming pared 0 bases from V and 4 bases from J, leaving 15 bases between. The CDR3 sequence is CASSYSRLGSGTEAFF. DNA of the CDR3: TGTGCCAGCAGTTACTCGAGATTGGGTAGCGGCACTGAAGCTTTCTTT.

There are a few counts of this clone. The V call is TRBV29-1, the J call TRBJ1-1; a weak D match, TRBD1 (6 bases). This CDR3 has 14 amino acids. Per germline, CDR1 SQVTM and CDR2 ANQGSEA. V dropped 7 bases and J dropped 0 bases, with 15 bases sitting between them. The CDR3 region has the DNA TGCAGCGCCAAAACCGGGACAATGAACACTGAAGCTTTCTTT. It encodes CSAKTGTMNTEAFF.

The chain is built from TRBV7-9 and TRBJ1-5; 7 bases match TRBD1. The germline gives CDR1 SEHNR, CDR2 FQNEAQ (reference sequence). V lost 5 bases and J lost 0; bases outside the gene matches: 4. The CDR3 length is 15 residues. CDR3 sequence reads: CASSQQGYSNQPQHF. The DNA of the CDR3 is TGTGCCAGCAGCCAACAGGGGTATAGCAATCAGCCCCAGCATTTT.

The V and J genes are TRBV24-1 and TRBJ2-2; D remains unclear. Trimming removed 6 bases at V and 0 bases at J, with 10 bases between. The length of the CDR3 is 15 residues. Germline V lookup: CDR1 KGHDR, CDR2 SFDVKD. The CDR3 DNA reads TGTGCCACCAGTAATACAAGAACGAACACCGGGGAGCTGTTTTTT. Translation gives CATSNTRTNTGELFF.

The chain recombines TRBV5-4 with TRBJ1-2; TRBD1 matches 10 bases. CDR1 SGHNT and CDR2 YYREEE come from the germline V gene (reference sequence). This CDR3 spans 16 amino acids. V shed 3 bases, J shed 7 bases, and the junction held 12 bases outside the gene matches. CDR3 DNA: TGTGCCAGCAGCTCAATTTCCCGGGACAGGGGAGGTGGCTACACCTTC. Its protein product is CASSSISRDRGGGYTF.

V usage is TRBV7-9 and J usage is TRBJ1-4; 7 nucleotides agree with TRBD1. The germline V gene encodes CDR1 SEHNR and CDR2 FQNEAQ (reference sequence). V trimming: 5 bases; J trimming: 0 bases; junction bases outside the gene matches: 12. The CDR3 spans 18 residues. The CDR3: CASSPPQGPPATNEKLFF. In DNA form, the CDR3 reads TGTGCCAGCAGCCCCCCACAGGGGCCACCTGCAACTAATGAAAAACTGTTTTTT.

V and J are TRBV11-2 and TRBJ1-5, with 9 nucleotides matching TRBD1. Germline lookup yields CDR1 SGHAT and CDR2 FQNNGV. Trimming took 4 bases from V and 2 from J; bases not matched to a gene: 0. The CDR3 loop spans 14 amino acids. The CDR3 DNA reads as TGTGCCAGCAGCTGGGACAGGGGCAATCAGCCCCAGCATTTT. Protein sequence: CASSWDRGNQPQHF.

The chain joins TRBV9 to TRBJ2-5; D is possibly TRBD2 (5 bases). From germline, CDR1 is SGDLS and CDR2 YYNGEE. Between the trimmed V and J ends, which lost 4 bases and 7 bases, there was a span of 17 bases. The CDR3 is 14 amino acids. This CDR3 reads CASSLTGSEGTQYF. The CDR3 DNA is TGTGCCAGCAGCCTAACGGGTTCAGAGGGGACCCAGTACTTC.

This clone was observed a few times. The gene calls are TRBV2 and TRBJ2-3; D call uncertain. V dropped 2 bases and J dropped 2 bases, with 8 bases sitting between them. The CDR3 is 14 amino acids. The germline CDR1 and CDR2 sequences are SNHLY and FYNNEI. The CDR3 DNA follows: TGTGCCAGCAGTGAACTACTTACCACAGATACGCAGTATTTT. It specifies CASSELLTTDTQYF.

In nucleotides, the CDR3 is TGTGCCAGCAGCTTGGACAGCTATGGCTACACCTTC. It codes for CASSLDSYGYTF. V gene TRBV7-2 combines with J gene TRBJ1-2, with D perhaps TRBD1 (6 bases). Trimming removed 3 bases at V and 4 bases at J, with 6 bases between. Germline CDR1 SGHTA, CDR2 FQGNSA. The CDR3 is made up of 12 amino acids.

V usage is TRBV5-6 and J usage is TRBJ2-3; D might be TRBD2 (6 bases). Germline V gene sequence: CDR1 SGHDT, CDR2 YYEEEE. This CDR3 is built from 15 residues. Trimming removed 0 bases at V and 1 base at J, with 9 bases between. CDR3 DNA sequence: TGTGCCAGCAGCTTGGGGGAGGTGGGCACAGATACGCAGTATTTT. It specifies CASSLGEVGTDTQYF.